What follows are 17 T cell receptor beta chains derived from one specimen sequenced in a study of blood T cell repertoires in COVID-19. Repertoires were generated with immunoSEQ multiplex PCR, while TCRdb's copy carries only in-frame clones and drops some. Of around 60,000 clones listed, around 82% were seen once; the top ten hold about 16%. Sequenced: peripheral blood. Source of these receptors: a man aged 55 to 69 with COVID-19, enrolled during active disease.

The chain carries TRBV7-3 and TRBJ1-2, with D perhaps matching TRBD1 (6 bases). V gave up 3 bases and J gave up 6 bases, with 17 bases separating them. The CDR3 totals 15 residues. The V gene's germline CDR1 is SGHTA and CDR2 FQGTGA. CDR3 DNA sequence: TGTGCCAGCAGCTTTAGGGGGAACAAGGAGGATGGCTACACCTTC. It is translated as CASSFRGNKEDGYTF. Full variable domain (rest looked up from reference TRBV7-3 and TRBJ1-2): GAGVSQTPSNKVTEKGKYVELRCDPISGHTALYWYRQSLGQGPEFLIYFQGTGAADDSGLPNDRFFAVRPEGSVSTLKIQRTERGDSAVYLCASSFRGNKEDGYTFGSGTRLTVV.

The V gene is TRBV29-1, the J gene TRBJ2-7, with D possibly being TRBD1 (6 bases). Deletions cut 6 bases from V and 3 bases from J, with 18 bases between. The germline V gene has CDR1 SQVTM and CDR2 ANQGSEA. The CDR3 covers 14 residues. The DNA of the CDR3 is TGCAGCGTACTTACCGGGACACAAGACTACGAGCAGTACTTC. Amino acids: CSVLTGTQDYEQYF.

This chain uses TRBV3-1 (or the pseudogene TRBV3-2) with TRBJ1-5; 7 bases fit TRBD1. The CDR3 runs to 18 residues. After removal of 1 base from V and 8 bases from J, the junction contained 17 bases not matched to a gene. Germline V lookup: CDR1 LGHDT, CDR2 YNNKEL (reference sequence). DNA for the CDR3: TGTGCCAGCAGCCAAGGAATGTTCTCGGGGACAGAGGTGAAGCCCCAGCATTTT. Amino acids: CASSQGMFSGTEVKPQHF.

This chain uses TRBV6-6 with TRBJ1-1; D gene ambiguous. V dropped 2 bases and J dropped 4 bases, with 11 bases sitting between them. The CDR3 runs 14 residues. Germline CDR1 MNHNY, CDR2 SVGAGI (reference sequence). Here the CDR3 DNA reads TGTGCCAGCAGTTACAAATTGGAGGCCACTGAAGCTTTCTTT. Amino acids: CASSYKLEATEAFF.

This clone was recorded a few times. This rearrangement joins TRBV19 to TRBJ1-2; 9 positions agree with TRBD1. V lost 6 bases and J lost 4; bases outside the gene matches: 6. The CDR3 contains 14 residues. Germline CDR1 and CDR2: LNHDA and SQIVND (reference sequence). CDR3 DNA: TGTGCCAGTAGCTGGACAGGGGACGGCTATGGCTACACCTTC. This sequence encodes CASSWTGDGYGYTF.

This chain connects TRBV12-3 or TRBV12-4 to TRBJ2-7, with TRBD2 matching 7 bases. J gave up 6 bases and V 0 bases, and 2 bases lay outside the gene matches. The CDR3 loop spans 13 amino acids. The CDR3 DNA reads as TGTGCCAGCAGTTTAGCAGGGGAGGGCGAGCAGTACTTC. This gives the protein CASSLAGEGEQYF.

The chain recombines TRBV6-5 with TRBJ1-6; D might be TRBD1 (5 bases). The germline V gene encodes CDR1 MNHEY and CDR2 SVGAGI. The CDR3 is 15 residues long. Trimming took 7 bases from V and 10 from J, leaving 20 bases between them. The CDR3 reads CASTVDRPAGSPLHF. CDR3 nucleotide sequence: TGTGCCAGCACCGTAGACAGACCAGCCGGATCACCCCTCCACTTT.

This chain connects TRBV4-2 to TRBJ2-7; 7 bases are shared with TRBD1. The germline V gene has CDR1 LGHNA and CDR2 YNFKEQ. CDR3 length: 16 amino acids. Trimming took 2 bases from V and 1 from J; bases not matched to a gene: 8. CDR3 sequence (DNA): TGTGCCAGCAGCCAACTACGGGACAGTGATTCCTACGAGCAGTACTTC. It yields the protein CASSQLRDSDSYEQYF.

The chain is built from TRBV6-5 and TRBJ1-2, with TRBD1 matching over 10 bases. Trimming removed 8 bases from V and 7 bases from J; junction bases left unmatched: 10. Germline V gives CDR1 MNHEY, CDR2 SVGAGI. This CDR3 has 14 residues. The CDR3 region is CASGSGQGDSGYTF. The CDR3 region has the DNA TGTGCCAGCGGTAGTGGACAGGGGGATAGTGGCTACACCTTC.

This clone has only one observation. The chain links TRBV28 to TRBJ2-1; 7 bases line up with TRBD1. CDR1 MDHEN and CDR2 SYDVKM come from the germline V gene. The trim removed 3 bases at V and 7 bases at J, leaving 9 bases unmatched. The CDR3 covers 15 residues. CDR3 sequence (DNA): TGTGCCAGCAGTTTTAGACAGGGAGAGAGGAATGAGCAGTTCTTC. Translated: CASSFRQGERNEQFF.

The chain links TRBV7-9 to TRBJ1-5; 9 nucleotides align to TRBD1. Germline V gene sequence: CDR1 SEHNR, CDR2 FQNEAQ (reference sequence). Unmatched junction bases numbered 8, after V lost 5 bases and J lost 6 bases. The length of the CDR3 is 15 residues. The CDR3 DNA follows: TGTGCCAGCAGCATTACAGGGGGCGCTTTTCAGCCCCAGCATTTT. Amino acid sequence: CASSITGGAFQPQHF.

The CDR3 protein is CAWTHLTTGGGETQYF. CDR3 bases: TGTGCCTGGACACATCTGACTACAGGGGGCGGGGAGACCCAGTACTTC. The chain is built from TRBV30 and TRBJ2-5; 9 nucleotides match TRBD1. Germline values: CDR1 GTSNPN, CDR2 SVGIG (reference sequence). The junction had 14 bases not matched to a gene; V was cut back by 4 bases and J by 5 bases. CDR3 size: 16 residues.

The chain's CDR3 is CASSARGRVEEQYF. CDR3 nucleotides: TGTGCCAGCAGCGCCAGGGGGCGGGTAGAAGAGCAGTACTTC. The gene calls are TRBV7-9 and TRBJ2-7, with TRBD1 matching 8 bases. The CDR3 has 14 residues. The germline gives CDR1 SEHNR, CDR2 FQNEAQ (reference sequence). The V gene end was trimmed by 5 bases and the J gene end by 7 bases; junction bases not matched to a gene: 10.

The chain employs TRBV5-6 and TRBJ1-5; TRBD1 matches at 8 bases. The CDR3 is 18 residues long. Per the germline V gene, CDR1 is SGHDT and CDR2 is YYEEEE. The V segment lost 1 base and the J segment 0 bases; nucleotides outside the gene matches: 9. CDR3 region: CASSLSPQGDYSNQPQHF. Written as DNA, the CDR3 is TGTGCCAGCAGCTTGTCGCCACAGGGGGATTATAGCAATCAGCCCCAGCATTTT.

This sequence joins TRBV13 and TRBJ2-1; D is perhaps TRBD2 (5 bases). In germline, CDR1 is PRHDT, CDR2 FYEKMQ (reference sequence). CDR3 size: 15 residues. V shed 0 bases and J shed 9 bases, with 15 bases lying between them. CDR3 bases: TGTGCCAGCAGCTTAGGCGTTACTGGGAGAGTTGAGCAGTTCTTC. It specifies CASSLGVTGRVEQFF.

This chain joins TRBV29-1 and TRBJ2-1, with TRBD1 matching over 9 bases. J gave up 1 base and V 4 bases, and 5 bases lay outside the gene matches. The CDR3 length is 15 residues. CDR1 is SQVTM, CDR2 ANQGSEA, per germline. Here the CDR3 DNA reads TGCAGCGTTGCCCCGGGGACAGGGTCCTACAATGAGCAGTTCTTC. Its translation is CSVAPGTGSYNEQFF.

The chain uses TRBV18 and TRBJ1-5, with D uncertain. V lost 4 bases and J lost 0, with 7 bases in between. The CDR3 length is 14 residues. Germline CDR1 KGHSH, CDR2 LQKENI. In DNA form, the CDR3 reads TGTGCCAGCTCACAACAGAATAGCAATCAGCCCCAGCATTTT. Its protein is CASSQQNSNQPQHF.